These 25 T cell receptor beta chains were sequenced from one sample in a study of blood T cell repertoires in COVID-19. Assay: immunoSEQ multiplex PCR; the TCRdb copy retains only in-frame clones and omits some. There are about 280,000 clones in the sample; 65% to 90% occur only once, and approximately 5.1% lies in the top ten. The sequenced sample was peripheral blood. These receptors were obtained from a man between 45 and 60 years old with active or convalescent COVID-19.

This chain joins TRBV3-1 (or the pseudogene TRBV3-2) and TRBJ2-2; 13 positions agree with TRBD2. Germline CDR1 and CDR2: LGHDT and YNNKEL (reference sequence). This CDR3 contains 16 residues. V lost 1 base to trimming and J lost 6 bases; unmatched junction nucleotides: 2. DNA of the CDR3: TGTGCCAGCAGCCAAGGGACTAGCGGGAGTGCCGGGGAGCTGTTTTTT. Its translation: CASSQGTSGSAGELFF.

This clone was observed a few times. The chain has TRBV19 and TRBJ1-4, with TRBD1 matching 10 bases. The CDR3 totals 15 residues. The germline V gene has CDR1 LNHDA and CDR2 SQIVND (reference sequence). V shed 4 bases, J shed 6 bases, and the junction held 5 bases outside the gene matches. The CDR3 loop is CASSTGQGVHEKLFF. CDR3 coding DNA: TGTGCCAGTAGTACTGGACAGGGGGTGCATGAAAAACTGTTTTTT.

This chain uses TRBV14 with TRBJ2-3; TRBD2 matches at 10 bases. Losses at the gene ends were 0 bases for V and 5 bases for J; bases not matched to a gene: 5. From germline, CDR1 is SGHDN and CDR2 FVKESK. The CDR3 is 16 residues long. The CDR3 DNA follows: TGTGCCAGCAGCCAAGAGAGGCTAGCGGGAGTAGATACGCAGTATTTT. As protein: CASSQERLAGVDTQYF.

The chain is built from TRBV7-6 and TRBJ1-3; no reliable D call. CDR3 size: 17 residues. CDR1 SGHVS and CDR2 FNYEAQ come from the germline V gene. V lost 5 bases and J lost 2, with 19 bases in between. DNA for the CDR3: TGTGCCAGCAGCCCAACCCGGGAGACCCGAACTGGAAACACCATATATTTT. Amino acids: CASSPTRETRTGNTIYF.

The chain uses TRBV7-3 and TRBJ2-2, with D tentatively TRBD2 (5 bases). CDR3 size: 15 residues. Germline V gene lookup returns CDR1 SGHTA and CDR2 FQGTGA. V was pared by 4 bases and J by 5 bases, with 14 bases between. DNA for the CDR3: TGTGCCAGCAGCTCTCTAGGACCGGGGACCGGGGAGCTGTTTTTT. Translation gives CASSSLGPGTGELFF.

The chain has TRBV5-8 and TRBJ2-4, with a weak D call TRBD2 (5 bases). The ends were cut back, 2 bases at V and 2 bases at J, with 11 bases in the middle. Germline V gene lookup returns CDR1 SGHTS and CDR2 YDEGEE. The CDR3 length is 15 residues. CDR3 sequence: CASSFRGRPKNIQYF. The CDR3 DNA follows: TGTGCCAGCAGCTTTCGGGGTAGGCCCAAAAACATTCAGTACTTC.

This chain joins TRBV6-6 and TRBJ1-2; D is perhaps TRBD1 (6 bases). There are 15 residues in the CDR3. The germline V and J ends were trimmed by 7 bases and 1 base, with 16 bases remaining between them. The germline gives CDR1 MNHNY, CDR2 SVGAGI (reference sequence). The chain's CDR3 is CASTGGRGVNYGYTF. The CDR3 DNA reads TGTGCCAGCACAGGAGGGAGGGGGGTTAACTATGGCTACACCTTC.

The chain recombines TRBV9 with TRBJ2-7; D is uncertain. Trimming took off 0 bases at V and 6 bases at J, with 13 bases between the two ends. Germline V gives CDR1 SGDLS, CDR2 YYNGEE. The CDR3 loop spans 14 amino acids. The CDR3 DNA reads TGTGCCAGCAGCGTAGCTCTAGAGTCCCGCGAGCAGTACTTC. It yields the protein CASSVALESREQYF.

Regarding this clone: Distinct nucleotide sequences in the sample also encode this CDR3. This chain uses TRBV29-1 with TRBJ2-7, with no clear D. Germline CDR1 is SQVTM and CDR2 is ANQGSEA. V was pared by 3 bases and J by 1 base, with 7 bases between. This CDR3 region has 12 residues. CDR3 sequence: CSVDTGSYEQYF. The CDR3 DNA is TGCAGCGTTGATACGGGTTCCTACGAGCAGTACTTC.

The chain carries TRBV29-1 and TRBJ2-1, with D perhaps matching TRBD1 (5 bases). Germline CDR1 reads SQVTM; CDR2 reads ANQGSEA. V was pared by 6 bases and J by 5 bases, with 14 bases between. This CDR3 contains 13 residues. The CDR3 loop reads CSVGVQINNEQFF. The CDR3 DNA sequence: TGCAGCGTAGGGGTACAGATCAACAATGAGCAGTTCTTC.

The chain links TRBV4-2 to TRBJ2-1; D is unresolved. CDR3 size: 13 residues. Germline V lookup: CDR1 LGHNA, CDR2 YNFKEQ. The ends were cut back, 3 bases at V and 2 bases at J, with 5 bases in the middle. The CDR3 sequence is CASSQGAYNEQFF. The CDR3 nucleotides read TGTGCCAGCAGCCAGGGCGCCTACAATGAGCAGTTCTTC.

This chain connects TRBV5-1 to TRBJ1-2, with D uncertain. The V end lost 0 bases, the J end lost 5 bases, and 14 bases lay between the germline ends. This CDR3 has 15 amino acids. Germline V gene lookup returns CDR1 SGHRS and CDR2 YFSETQ. The CDR3 nucleotides are TGCGCCAGCAGCTTGGAGGTGGCTCGAGGGTATGGCTACACCTTC. This translates into CASSLEVARGYGYTF.

This clone was observed once. This sequence joins TRBV21-1 and TRBJ2-4; the table's D gene call, TRBD1, was not cross checked with the DNA. TRBV21-1 is shown as a pseudogene. This CDR3 has 19 residues. CDR3 DNA: TGTGCCAGCAGCAAATGGTGGCACCGGGACAGACTAGCCAAAAACATTCAGTACTTC. This codes for CASSKWWHRDRLAKNIQYF.

V is TRBV5-1 and J is TRBJ2-2, with 8 bases fitting TRBD2. The CDR3 loop spans 16 amino acids. The germline gives CDR1 SGHRS, CDR2 YFSETQ. Unmatched junction bases numbered 7, after V lost 0 bases and J lost 6 bases. The CDR3 sequence: CASSLGWTSISGELFF. As DNA, the CDR3 is TGCGCCAGCAGCTTGGGTTGGACTAGCATCTCCGGGGAGCTGTTTTTT. The whole variable domain, filled in from reference TRBV5-1 and TRBJ2-2, reads KAGVTQTPRYLIKTRGQQVTLSCSPISGHRSVSWYQQTPGQGLQFLFEYFSETQRNKGNFPGRFSGRQFSNSRSEMNVSTLELGDSALYLCASSLGWTSISGELFFGEGSRLTVL.

The genes are TRBV28 and TRBJ2-3; 10 bases match TRBD2. The CDR3 loop spans 15 amino acids. CDR1 is MDHEN, CDR2 SYDVKM, per germline. V was pared by 10 bases and J by 1 base, with 8 bases of the junction left unmatched. CDR3 DNA sequence: TGTGCCACTCAGACCGGGACTAGCGGCACAGATACGCAGTATTTT. It encodes CATQTGTSGTDTQYF.

V gene TRBV6-7 combines with J gene TRBJ1-4; D ambiguous. TRBV6-7 counts as an open reading frame of uncertain function. V shed 8 bases and J shed 8 bases, with 18 bases lying between them. The CDR3 is 14 amino acids. CDR3 residues: CASLGAPPDEKLFF. Here the CDR3 DNA reads TGTGCCAGCCTGGGAGCCCCGCCAGACGAAAAACTGTTTTTT.

The rearrangement uses TRBV11-2 and TRBJ1-1; TRBD1 aligns across 8 bases. CDR3 size: 15 residues. Germline trimming cut 5 bases from V and 4 bases from J; bases unmatched to any gene: 9. Germline lookup yields CDR1 SGHAT and CDR2 FQNNGV. This CDR3 reads CASSSGQGWSTEAFF. CDR3 nucleotide sequence: TGTGCCAGCAGCAGCGGACAGGGCTGGTCCACTGAAGCTTTCTTT. Using reference TRBV11-2 and TRBJ1-1 for the parts outside the CDR3, the full variable domain is EAGVAQSPRYKIIEKRQSVAFWCNPISGHATLYWYQQILGQGPKLLIQFQNNGVVDDSQLPKDRFSAERLKGVDSTLKIQPAKLEDSAVYLCASSSGQGWSTEAFFGQGTRLTVV.

The gene calls are TRBV30 and TRBJ1-6; no clear D. The CDR3 is 17 amino acids. CDR1 GTSNPN and CDR2 SVGIG come from the germline V gene (reference sequence). Trimming left V 0 bases short and J 7 bases short, with 19 bases between. CDR3 amino acids: CAWSVQAGSRRNSPLHF. CDR3 DNA: TGTGCCTGGAGTGTACAAGCGGGTAGCAGGAGAAATTCACCCCTCCACTTT.

CDR3 bases: TGTGCCAGTAGTATACAGGGGGCGGGAAACTATGGCTACACCTTC. Protein: CASSIQGAGNYGYTF. This chain links TRBV19 with TRBJ1-2, with 8 bases aligning to TRBD1. From germline, CDR1 is LNHDA and CDR2 SQIVND (reference sequence). The CDR3 spans 15 residues. Trimming removed 2 bases from V and 2 bases from J; junction bases left unmatched: 4.

The rearrangement links TRBV5-1 to TRBJ2-5; 8 bases fit TRBD2. Trimming at V came to 3 bases and at J to 5 bases, leaving 6 bases not matched to a gene. This CDR3 is built from 14 residues. Germline V gene data show CDR1 as SGHRS and CDR2 as YFSETQ. The CDR3 here is CASSSSRGGETQYF. The CDR3 nucleotides are TGCGCCAGCAGCTCTTCTCGGGGGGGTGAGACCCAGTACTTC. Full variable domain (outside the CDR3, taken from reference TRBV5-1 and TRBJ2-5): KAGVTQTPRYLIKTRGQQVTLSCSPISGHRSVSWYQQTPGQGLQFLFEYFSETQRNKGNFPGRFSGRQFSNSRSEMNVSTLELGDSALYLCASSSSRGGETQYFGPGTRLLVL.

V usage is TRBV10-1 and J usage is TRBJ2-1; tentatively, D is TRBD2 (5 bases). CDR1 is WNHNN and CDR2 is SYGVQD in the germline V gene (reference sequence). The ends were cut back, 0 bases at V and 6 bases at J, with 6 bases in the middle. This CDR3 region has 13 residues. The CDR3 DNA sequence: TGCGCCAGCAGTGAGTCGAGCGGCAATGAGCAGTTCTTC. It translates to CASSESSGNEQFF.

This sequence joins TRBV5-6 and TRBJ2-3, with a tentative D call TRBD2 (6 bases). V was clipped by 3 bases and J by 4 bases, with 18 bases between them. Per the germline V gene, CDR1 is SGHDT and CDR2 is YYEEEE. The CDR3 has 16 residues. Here the CDR3 reads CASSSEWRTGADTQYF. DNA of the CDR3: TGTGCCAGCAGCTCGGAATGGCGGACGGGGGCAGATACGCAGTATTTT. Full variable domain (missing parts from reference TRBV5-6 and TRBJ2-3): DAGVTQSPTHLIKTRGQQVTLRCSPKSGHDTVSWYQQALGQGPQFIFQYYEEEERQRGNFPDRFSGHQFPNYSSELNVNALLLGDSALYLCASSSEWRTGADTQYFGPGTRLTVL.

In this sample, this clone turned up a few times. The rearrangement joins TRBV7-9 to TRBJ2-7; no clear D. Germline-derived CDR1 and CDR2 are SEHNR and FQNEAQ (reference sequence). The CDR3 consists of 12 residues. V was cut by 5 bases and J by 6 bases, with 11 bases left in between. The CDR3 coding sequence is TGTGCCAGCAGCCCTTTGGCCTCCGAGCAGTACTTC. Translated, it gives CASSPLASEQYF.

V gene TRBV10-2 combines with J gene TRBJ2-7; 10 bases align to TRBD1. The CDR3 covers 15 residues. The V segment lost 4 bases and the J segment 6 bases; nucleotides outside the gene matches: 9. Germline CDR1 reads WSHSY; CDR2 reads SAAADI. The CDR3 loop is CASSGTGTGVGEQYF. DNA for the CDR3: TGCGCCAGCAGTGGGACCGGGACAGGGGTTGGCGAGCAGTACTTC.

The chain carries TRBV12-3 or TRBV12-4 and TRBJ2-5; D ambiguous. V lost 1 base to trimming and J lost 3 bases, with 3 bases between them. This CDR3 contains 12 residues. The CDR3 sequence is CASSLGKETQYF. In DNA, the CDR3 is TGTGCCAGCAGTTTAGGTAAAGAGACCCAGTACTTC.